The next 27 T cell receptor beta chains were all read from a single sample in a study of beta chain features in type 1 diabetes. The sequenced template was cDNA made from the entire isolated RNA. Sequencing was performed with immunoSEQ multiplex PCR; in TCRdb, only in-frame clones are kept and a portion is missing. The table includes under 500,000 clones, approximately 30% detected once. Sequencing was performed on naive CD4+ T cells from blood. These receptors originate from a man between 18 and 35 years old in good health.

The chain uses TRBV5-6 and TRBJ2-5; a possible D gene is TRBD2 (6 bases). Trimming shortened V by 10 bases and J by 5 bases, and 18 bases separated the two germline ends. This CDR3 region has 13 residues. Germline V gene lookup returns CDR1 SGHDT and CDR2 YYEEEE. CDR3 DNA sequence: TGTGCCGCGGGGTCGCTCCGGGGTGAGACCCAGTACTTC. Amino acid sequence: CAAGSLRGETQYF.

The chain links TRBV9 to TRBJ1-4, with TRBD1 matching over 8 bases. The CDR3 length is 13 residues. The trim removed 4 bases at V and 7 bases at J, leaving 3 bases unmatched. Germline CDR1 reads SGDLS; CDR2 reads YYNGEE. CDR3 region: CASSLGQGEKLFF. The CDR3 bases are TGTGCCAGCAGCTTAGGACAGGGTGAAAAACTGTTTTTT. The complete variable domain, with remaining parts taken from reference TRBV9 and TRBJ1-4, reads DSGVTQTPKHLITATGQRVTLRCSPRSGDLSVYWYQQSLDQGLQFLIQYYNGEERAKGNILERFSAQQFPDLHSELNLSSLELGDSALYFCASSLGQGEKLFFGSGTQLSVL.

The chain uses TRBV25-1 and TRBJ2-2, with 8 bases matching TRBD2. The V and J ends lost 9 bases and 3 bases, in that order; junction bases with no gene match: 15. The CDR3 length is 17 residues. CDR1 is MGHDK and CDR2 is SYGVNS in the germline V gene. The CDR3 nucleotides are TGTGCCAGTAACCCCAGCGGGAGAGCGTGGGACACCGGGGAGCTGTTTTTT. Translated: CASNPSGRAWDTGELFF.

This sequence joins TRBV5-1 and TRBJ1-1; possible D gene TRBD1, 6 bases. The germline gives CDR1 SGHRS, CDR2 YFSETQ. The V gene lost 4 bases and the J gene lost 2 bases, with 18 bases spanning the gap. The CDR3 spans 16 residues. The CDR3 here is CASSPGWGQANTEAFF. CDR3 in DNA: TGCGCCAGCAGCCCTGGGTGGGGGCAGGCCAACACTGAAGCTTTCTTT.

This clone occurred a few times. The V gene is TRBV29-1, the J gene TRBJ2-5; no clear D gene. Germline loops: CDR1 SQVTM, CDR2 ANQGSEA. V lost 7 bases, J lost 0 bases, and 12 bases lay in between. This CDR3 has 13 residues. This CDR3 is CSARSLYQETQYF. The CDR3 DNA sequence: TGCAGCGCGAGGAGTCTGTACCAAGAGACCCAGTACTTC.

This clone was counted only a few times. The CDR3 region has the DNA TGTGCCACCAGCAGGGGTGGACTAGCGGGAGTTGAGCAGTTCTTC. Its translation: CATSRGGLAGVEQFF. The chain combines TRBV15 with TRBJ2-1; 13 nucleotides match TRBD2. Trimming at V came to 3 bases and at J to 9 bases, leaving 5 bases not matched to a gene. The CDR3 extends over 15 amino acids. Germline-derived CDR1 and CDR2 are LNHNV and YYDKDF (reference sequence).

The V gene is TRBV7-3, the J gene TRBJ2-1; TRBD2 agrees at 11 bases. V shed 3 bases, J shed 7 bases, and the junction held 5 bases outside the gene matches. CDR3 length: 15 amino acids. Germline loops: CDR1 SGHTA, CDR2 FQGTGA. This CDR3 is CASSFGLAGRNEQFF. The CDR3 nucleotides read TGTGCCAGCAGCTTCGGACTAGCGGGTAGGAATGAGCAGTTCTTC.

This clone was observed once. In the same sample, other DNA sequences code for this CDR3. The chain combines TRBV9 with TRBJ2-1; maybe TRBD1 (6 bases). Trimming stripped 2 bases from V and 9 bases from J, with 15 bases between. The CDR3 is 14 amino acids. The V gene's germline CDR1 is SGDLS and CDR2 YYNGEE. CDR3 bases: TGTGCCAGCAGCGTCGCAGGGGCTGCCGCTGAGCAGTTCTTC. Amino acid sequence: CASSVAGAAAEQFF.

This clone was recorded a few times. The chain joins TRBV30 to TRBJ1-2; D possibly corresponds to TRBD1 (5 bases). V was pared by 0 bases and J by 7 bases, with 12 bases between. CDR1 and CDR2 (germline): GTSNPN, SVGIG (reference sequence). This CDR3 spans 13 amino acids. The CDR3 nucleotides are TGTGCCTGGAGTGTACTGTGGGGCCTTGGCTACACCTTC. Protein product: CAWSVLWGLGYTF.

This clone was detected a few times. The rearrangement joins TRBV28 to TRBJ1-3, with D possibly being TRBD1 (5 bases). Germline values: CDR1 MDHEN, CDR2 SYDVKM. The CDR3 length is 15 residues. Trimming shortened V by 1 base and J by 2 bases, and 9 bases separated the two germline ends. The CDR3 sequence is CASSLSGGTGNTIYF. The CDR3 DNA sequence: TGTGCCAGCAGTTTATCTGGGGGTACTGGAAACACCATATATTTT.

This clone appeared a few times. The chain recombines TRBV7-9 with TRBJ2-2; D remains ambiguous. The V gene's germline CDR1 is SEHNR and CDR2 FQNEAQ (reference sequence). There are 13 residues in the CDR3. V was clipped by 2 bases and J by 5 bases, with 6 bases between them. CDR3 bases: TGTGCCAGCAGCTTACAACCTACCGGGGAGCTGTTTTTT. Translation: CASSLQPTGELFF. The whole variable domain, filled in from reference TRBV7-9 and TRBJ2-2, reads DTGVSQNPRHKITKRGQNVTFRCDPISEHNRLYWYRQTLGQGPEFLTYFQNEAQLEKSRLLSDRFSAERPKGSFSTLEIQRTEQGDSAMYLCASSLQPTGELFFGEGSRLTVL.

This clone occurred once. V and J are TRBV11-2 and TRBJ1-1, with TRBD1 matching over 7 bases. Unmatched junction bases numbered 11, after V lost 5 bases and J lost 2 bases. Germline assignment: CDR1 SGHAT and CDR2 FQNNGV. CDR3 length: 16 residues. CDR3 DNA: TGTGCCAGCAGCCCGCAAGTGGGACAGCTAAACACTGAAGCTTTCTTT. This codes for CASSPQVGQLNTEAFF.

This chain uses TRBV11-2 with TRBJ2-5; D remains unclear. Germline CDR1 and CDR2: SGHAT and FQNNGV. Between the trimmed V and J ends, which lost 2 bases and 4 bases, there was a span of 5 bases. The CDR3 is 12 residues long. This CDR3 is CASSLLLETQYF. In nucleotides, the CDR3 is TGTGCCAGCAGCTTACTACTAGAGACCCAGTACTTC.

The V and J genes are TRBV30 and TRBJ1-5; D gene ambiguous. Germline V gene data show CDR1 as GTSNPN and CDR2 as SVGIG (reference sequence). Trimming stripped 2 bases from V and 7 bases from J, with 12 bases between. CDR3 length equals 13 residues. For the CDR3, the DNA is TGTGCCTGGAGTTTCGAGGGAGCACAGCCCCAGCATTTT. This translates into CAWSFEGAQPQHF.

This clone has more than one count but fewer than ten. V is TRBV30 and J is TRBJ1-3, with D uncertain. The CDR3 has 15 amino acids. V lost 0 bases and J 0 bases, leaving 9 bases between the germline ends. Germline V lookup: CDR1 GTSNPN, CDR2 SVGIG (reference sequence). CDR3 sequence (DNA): TGTGCCTGGAGTGTAGGCAGTTCCTCTGGAAACACCATATATTTT. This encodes CAWSVGSSSGNTIYF.

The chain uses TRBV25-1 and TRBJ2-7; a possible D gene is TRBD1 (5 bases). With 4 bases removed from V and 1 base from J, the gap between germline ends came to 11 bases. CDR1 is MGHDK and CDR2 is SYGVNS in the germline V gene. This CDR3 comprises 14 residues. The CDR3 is CASSGAGISYEQYF. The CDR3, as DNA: TGTGCCAGCAGTGGGGCAGGGATTTCCTACGAGCAGTACTTC.

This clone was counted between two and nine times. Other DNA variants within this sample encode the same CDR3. In nucleotides, the CDR3 is TGTGCCTGGAGTGTACGGCAGGCAAATGAAAAACTGTTTTTT. This sequence encodes CAWSVRQANEKLFF. The chain combines TRBV30 with TRBJ1-4, with D unclear. This CDR3 spans 14 amino acids. Trimming cost V 0 bases and J 5 bases, with 10 bases left between them. Germline values: CDR1 GTSNPN, CDR2 SVGIG (reference sequence).

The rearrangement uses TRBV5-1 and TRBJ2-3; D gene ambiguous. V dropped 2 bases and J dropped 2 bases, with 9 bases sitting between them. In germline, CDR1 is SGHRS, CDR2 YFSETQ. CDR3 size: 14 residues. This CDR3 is CASSFTAPTDTQYF. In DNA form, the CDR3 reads TGCGCCAGCAGCTTCACAGCGCCCACAGATACGCAGTATTTT.

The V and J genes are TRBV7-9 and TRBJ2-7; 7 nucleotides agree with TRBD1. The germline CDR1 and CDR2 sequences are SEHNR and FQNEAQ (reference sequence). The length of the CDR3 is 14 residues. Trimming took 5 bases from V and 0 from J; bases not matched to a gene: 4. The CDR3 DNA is TGTGCCAGCAGCCTGACAGGGCTCTCCTACGAGCAGTACTTC. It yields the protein CASSLTGLSYEQYF.

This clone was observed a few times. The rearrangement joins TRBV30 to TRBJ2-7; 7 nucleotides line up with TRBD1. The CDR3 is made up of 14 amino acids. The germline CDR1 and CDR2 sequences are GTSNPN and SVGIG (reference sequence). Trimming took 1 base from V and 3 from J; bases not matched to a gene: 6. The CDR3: CAWSEGTDGYEQYF. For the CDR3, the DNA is TGTGCCTGGAGTGAGGGGACAGACGGCTACGAGCAGTACTTC.

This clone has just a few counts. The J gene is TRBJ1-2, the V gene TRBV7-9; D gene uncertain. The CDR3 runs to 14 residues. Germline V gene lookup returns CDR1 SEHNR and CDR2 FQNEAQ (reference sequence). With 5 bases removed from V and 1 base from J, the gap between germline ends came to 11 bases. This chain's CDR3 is CASSPEGYNYGYTF. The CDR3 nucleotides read TGTGCCAGCAGCCCAGAGGGATATAACTATGGCTACACCTTC.

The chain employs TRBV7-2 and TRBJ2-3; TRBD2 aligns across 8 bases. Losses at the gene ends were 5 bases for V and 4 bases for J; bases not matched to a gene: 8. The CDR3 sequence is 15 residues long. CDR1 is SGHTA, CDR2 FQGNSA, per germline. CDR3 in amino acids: CASSLSGIGADTQYF. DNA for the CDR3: TGTGCCAGCAGCCTTAGCGGGATCGGGGCAGATACGCAGTATTTT. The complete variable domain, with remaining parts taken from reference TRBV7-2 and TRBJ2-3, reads GAGVSQSPSNKVTEKGKDVELRCDPISGHTALYWYRQSLGQGLEFLIYFQGNSAPDKSGLPSDRFSAERTGGSVSTLTIQRTQQEDSAVYLCASSLSGIGADTQYFGPGTRLTVL.

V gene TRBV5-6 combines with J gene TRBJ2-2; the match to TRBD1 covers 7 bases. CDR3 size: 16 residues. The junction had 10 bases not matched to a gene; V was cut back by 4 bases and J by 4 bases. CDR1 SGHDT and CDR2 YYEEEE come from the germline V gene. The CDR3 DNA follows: TGTGCCAGCAGCGCGATGACAGGGACGGGCACCGGGGAGCTGTTTTTT. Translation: CASSAMTGTGTGELFF.

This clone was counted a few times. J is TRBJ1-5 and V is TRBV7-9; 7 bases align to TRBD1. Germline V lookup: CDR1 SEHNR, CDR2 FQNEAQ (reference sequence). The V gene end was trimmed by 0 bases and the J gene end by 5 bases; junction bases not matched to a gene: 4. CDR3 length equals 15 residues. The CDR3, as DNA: TGTGCCAGCAGCTTAGCACAGGGGTCCCATCAGCCCCAGCATTTT. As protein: CASSLAQGSHQPQHF.

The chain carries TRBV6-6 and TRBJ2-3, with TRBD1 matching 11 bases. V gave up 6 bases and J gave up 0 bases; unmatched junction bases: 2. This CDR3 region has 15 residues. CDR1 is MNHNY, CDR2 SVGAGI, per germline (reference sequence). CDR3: CASRGTGGSTDTQYF. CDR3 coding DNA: TGTGCCAGCAGGGGGACAGGGGGGAGCACAGATACGCAGTATTTT.

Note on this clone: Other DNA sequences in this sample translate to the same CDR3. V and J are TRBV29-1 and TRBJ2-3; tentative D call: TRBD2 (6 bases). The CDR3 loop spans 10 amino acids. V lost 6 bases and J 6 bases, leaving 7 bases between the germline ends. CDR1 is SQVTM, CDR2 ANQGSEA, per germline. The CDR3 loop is CSVGSDTQYF. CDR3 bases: TGCAGCGTCGGGAGTGATACGCAGTATTTT.

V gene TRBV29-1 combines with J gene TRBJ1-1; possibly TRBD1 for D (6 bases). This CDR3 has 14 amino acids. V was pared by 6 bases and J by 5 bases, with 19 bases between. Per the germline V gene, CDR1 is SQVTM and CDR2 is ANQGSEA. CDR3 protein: CSVRGPGEGTEAFF. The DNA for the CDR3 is TGCAGCGTCCGAGGGCCAGGGGAGGGGACTGAAGCTTTCTTT.